The 26 T cell receptor beta chains reported below all come from one sample, sequenced in a study of pediatric ulcerative colitis. During colonoscopy, one to two rectal pinch biopsies were collected. Measured with immunoSEQ multiplex PCR; TCRdb has only the in-frame clones, and not every one. The data contain under 20,000 clones, roughly 69% of them singletons. Material: gut tissue. All receptors derive from a boy aged 10-17 years with moderate ulcerative colitis.

The gene calls are TRBV5-1 and TRBJ1-1; D might be TRBD1 (5 bases). Deletions cut 0 bases from V and 6 bases from J, with 12 bases between. Germline CDR1 SGHRS, CDR2 YFSETQ. The CDR3 is made up of 14 amino acids. The CDR3 loop reads CASSLVGRVSEAFF. The CDR3 DNA sequence: TGCGCCAGCAGCTTGGTGGGCAGGGTCTCTGAAGCTTTCTTT.

The CDR3 nucleotides are TGTGCCAGCAGTGACGGACAGGGAGGGTTGGTAGCTGCCAGCAATCAGCCCCAGCATTTT. This sequence encodes CASSDGQGGLVAASNQPQHF. This sequence joins TRBV6-4 and TRBJ1-5, with 8 nucleotides matching TRBD1. The CDR3 totals 20 residues. After removal of 2 bases from V and 1 base from J, the junction contained 16 bases not matched to a gene. Germline V CDR1 and CDR2: MRHNA, SNTAGT.

This clone was detected only once. The chain employs TRBV18 and TRBJ2-3; possible D gene TRBD1, 6 bases. The CDR3 totals 12 residues. Germline CDR1 KGHSH, CDR2 LQKENI. The V and J ends lost 6 bases and 5 bases respectively, with 9 bases between them. This CDR3 reads CASSVQGDTQYF. The CDR3 DNA reads as TGTGCCAGCTCCGTACAGGGAGATACGCAGTATTTT. Full variable domain (missing parts from reference TRBV18 and TRBJ2-3): NAGVMQNPRHLVRRRGQEARLRCSPMKGHSHVYWYRQLPEEGLKFMVYLQKENIIDESGMPKERFSAEFPKEGPSILRIQQVVRGDSAAYFCASSVQGDTQYFGPGTRLTVL.

The rearrangement links TRBV2 to TRBJ2-2; D call uncertain. CDR3 length: 14 residues. Trimming stripped 3 bases from V and 4 bases from J, with 9 bases between. Germline values: CDR1 SNHLY, CDR2 FYNNEI. CDR3 sequence reads: CASSEGRLTGELFF. The CDR3 DNA sequence: TGTGCCAGCAGTGAGGGCAGACTCACCGGGGAGCTGTTTTTT.

This chain connects TRBV11-3 to TRBJ2-7; D unclear. The length of the CDR3 is 12 residues. Trimming removed 2 bases at V and 6 bases at J, with 8 bases between. The V gene's germline CDR1 is SGHNT and CDR2 YENEEA. The CDR3 nucleotides are TGTGCCAGCAGCTTAAATGCGCGCGAGCAGTACTTC. Protein product: CASSLNAREQYF.

The V and J genes are TRBV7-2 and TRBJ2-7; 8 bases fit TRBD1. Germline trimming cut 5 bases from V and 4 bases from J; bases unmatched to any gene: 19. CDR3 length: 18 residues. Germline V gene sequence: CDR1 SGHTA, CDR2 FQGNSA. CDR3 sequence: CASSMKPSPGTGLYEQYF. The CDR3 DNA reads as TGTGCCAGCAGCATGAAACCTTCTCCCGGGACAGGACTGTACGAGCAGTACTTC.

The chain is built from TRBV11-2 and TRBJ1-2; D perhaps matches TRBD1 (5 bases). With 0 bases removed from V and 5 bases from J, the gap between germline ends came to 13 bases. Germline lookup yields CDR1 SGHAT and CDR2 FQNNGV. CDR3 length equals 15 residues. The CDR3 coding sequence is TGTGCCAGCAGCTTAGATCTTGGGGGGAGGTATGGCTACACCTTC. Translated: CASSLDLGGRYGYTF.

This clone was picked up a small number of times. The chain has TRBV29-1 and TRBJ1-5; D is undetermined. Trimming removed 4 bases at V and 5 bases at J, with 9 bases between. The CDR3 consists of 12 residues. From germline, CDR1 is SQVTM and CDR2 ANQGSEA. The CDR3 nucleotides read TGCAGCGTTGGTTCGGAGTATCAGCCCCAGCATTTT. Translating it yields CSVGSEYQPQHF.

This chain joins TRBV15 and TRBJ2-5, with D perhaps matching TRBD1 (6 bases). Germline values: CDR1 LNHNV, CDR2 YYDKDF (reference sequence). V gave up 2 bases and J gave up 4 bases, with 23 bases separating them. This CDR3 is built from 18 residues. The CDR3 is CATSRNNHYRQVTETQYF. As DNA, the CDR3 is TGTGCCACCAGCAGAAATAACCATTACCGACAGGTTACAGAGACCCAGTACTTC.

The rearrangement links TRBV27 to TRBJ1-2; TRBD1 matches at 7 bases. J lost 7 bases, V lost 3 bases, and 5 bases had no gene match. The CDR3 has 13 residues. Germline V gene lookup returns CDR1 MNHEY and CDR2 SMNVEV (reference sequence). The CDR3 spells CASSFFTGVGYTF. CDR3 bases: TGTGCCAGCAGTTTTTTTACAGGGGTTGGCTACACCTTC.

This clone has a handful of counts. The chain has TRBV27 and TRBJ2-7, with D tentatively TRBD1 (6 bases). The germline V gene encodes CDR1 MNHEY and CDR2 SMNVEV (reference sequence). V gave up 6 bases and J gave up 6 bases, with 15 bases separating them. The CDR3 spans 13 residues. CDR3 sequence reads: CASSPTGVGEQYF. DNA of the CDR3: TGTGCCAGCAGCCCGACAGGAGTGGGCGAGCAGTACTTC.

The CDR3: CASSLIPAGVGNEQFF. CDR3 nucleotides: TGTGCCAGCAGTTTAATTCCAGCGGGAGTGGGGAATGAGCAGTTCTTC. This chain links TRBV27 with TRBJ2-1; TRBD2 aligns across 8 bases. The CDR3 loop spans 16 amino acids. Germline CDR1 reads MNHEY; CDR2 reads SMNVEV (reference sequence). V gave up 2 bases and J gave up 7 bases; unmatched junction bases: 10.

The chain carries TRBV5-1 and TRBJ2-2, with D uncertain. There are 13 residues in the CDR3. The germline V gene encodes CDR1 SGHRS and CDR2 YFSETQ. Trimming cost V 2 bases and J 3 bases, with 5 bases left between them. CDR3: CASSLTDTGELFF. CDR3 bases: TGCGCCAGCAGCTTAACCGACACCGGGGAGCTGTTTTTT.

The CDR3 protein is CASKVGQPNTGELFF. The DNA for the CDR3 is TGTGCCAGCAAAGTCGGGCAGCCAAACACCGGGGAGCTGTTTTTT. This chain joins TRBV27 and TRBJ2-2; D is undetermined. Deletions cut 7 bases from V and 2 bases from J, with 14 bases between. The CDR3 spans 15 residues. Germline-derived CDR1 and CDR2 are MNHEY and SMNVEV (reference sequence).

This clone was observed a few times. V is TRBV5-1 and J is TRBJ1-1; 7 nucleotides match TRBD1. Trimming at V came to 3 bases and at J to 7 bases, leaving 9 bases not matched to a gene. Germline CDR1 is SGHRS and CDR2 is YFSETQ. CDR3 length: 14 amino acids. In DNA, the CDR3 is TGCGCCAGCAGCTCTGAACAGGGGATTGGTGAAGCTTTCTTT. It encodes CASSSEQGIGEAFF.

V usage is TRBV9 and J usage is TRBJ1-4; D not certain. CDR1 is SGDLS, CDR2 YYNGEE, per germline. The CDR3 runs 16 residues. V was clipped by 0 bases and J by 4 bases, with 13 bases between them. The CDR3 DNA reads as TGTGCCAGCAGCGTAGCTTTCGGTTGGGGTAATGAAAAACTGTTTTTT. This sequence encodes CASSVAFGWGNEKLFF.

The rearrangement joins TRBV19 to TRBJ1-2, with D perhaps TRBD1 (5 bases). V was cut by 0 bases and J by 8 bases, with 13 bases left in between. Germline V gives CDR1 LNHDA, CDR2 SQIVND (reference sequence). The CDR3 loop spans 14 amino acids. In DNA, the CDR3 is TGTGCCAGTAGTATAGATGTCGCAGGGCTCGGCTACACCTTC. It is translated as CASSIDVAGLGYTF.

This clone was detected only a few times. The CDR3 DNA follows: TGCGCCAGCAGCTTGGACCGGAGGACCTACGAGCAGTACTTC. The encoded protein is CASSLDRRTYEQYF. The chain recombines TRBV5-1 with TRBJ2-7; possibly TRBD2 for D (5 bases). Per the germline V gene, CDR1 is SGHRS and CDR2 is YFSETQ. The CDR3 is 14 residues long. V was cut by 0 bases and J by 2 bases, with 9 bases left in between.

The genes are TRBV2 and TRBJ2-1; tentative D call: TRBD2 (5 bases). The germline CDR1 and CDR2 sequences are SNHLY and FYNNEI. The CDR3 is made up of 13 amino acids. Trimming took off 9 bases at V and 5 bases at J, with 14 bases between the two ends. CDR3 nucleotides: TGTGCCAGTCGGAAGCGGCTTAACAATGAGCAGTTCTTC. It encodes CASRKRLNNEQFF.

The chain links TRBV9 to TRBJ1-1; 7 bases are a match to TRBD1. Germline CDR1 SGDLS, CDR2 YYNGEE. J gave up 2 bases and V 0 bases, and 7 bases lay outside the gene matches. The CDR3 extends over 16 amino acids. This chain's CDR3 is CASSVGLQGINTEAFF. The CDR3 DNA reads TGTGCCAGCAGCGTAGGCTTACAGGGGATTAACACTGAAGCTTTCTTT.

The V call is TRBV5-6, the J call TRBJ2-7; 9 positions match TRBD2. The CDR3 runs 14 residues. The junction had 7 bases not matched to a gene; V was cut back by 6 bases and J by 3 bases. Germline V lookup: CDR1 SGHDT, CDR2 YYEEEE. The CDR3 nucleotides are TGTGCCAGCAACGCGGGGGGGAACAACTACGAGCAGTACTTC. Translated, it gives CASNAGGNNYEQYF. Full variable domain (missing parts from reference TRBV5-6 and TRBJ2-7): DAGVTQSPTHLIKTRGQQVTLRCSPKSGHDTVSWYQQALGQGPQFIFQYYEEEERQRGNFPDRFSGHQFPNYSSELNVNALLLGDSALYLCASNAGGNNYEQYFGPGTRLTVT.

The chain is built from TRBV29-1 and TRBJ1-1; D is unclear. CDR1 and CDR2 (germline): SQVTM, ANQGSEA. This CDR3 is 11 amino acids long. V dropped 6 bases and J dropped 3 bases, with 8 bases sitting between them. The CDR3 loop reads CSVELDTEAFF. CDR3 nucleotide sequence: TGCAGCGTCGAGTTGGACACTGAAGCTTTCTTT.

In DNA form, the CDR3 reads TGCGCCAGCAGCTGGGGACGGAAGACTAATGAAAAACTGTTTTTT. The encoded protein is CASSWGRKTNEKLFF. The genes are TRBV5-1 and TRBJ1-4, with D tentatively TRBD1 (5 bases). The CDR3 contains 15 residues. V was cut by 3 bases and J by 2 bases, with 11 bases left in between. CDR1 SGHRS and CDR2 YFSETQ come from the germline V gene.

The genes are TRBV11-3 and TRBJ2-3; weak D call: TRBD1 (6 bases). With 3 bases removed from V and 4 bases from J, the gap between germline ends came to 8 bases. Germline-derived CDR1 and CDR2 are SGHNT and YENEEA. The CDR3 covers 13 residues. CDR3 loop: CASSFSGADTQYF. The CDR3 DNA reads TGTGCCAGCAGCTTCTCAGGGGCAGATACGCAGTATTTT.

This rearrangement joins TRBV7-2 to TRBJ2-1; tentative D call: TRBD2 (5 bases). CDR3 size: 14 residues. Germline CDR1 is SGHTA and CDR2 is FQGNSA. V was trimmed by 5 bases and J by 7 bases, leaving 15 bases between them. In DNA, the CDR3 is TGTGCCAGCAGCCTCCAGGTCCCGGGGAATGAGCAGTTCTTC. Its translation is CASSLQVPGNEQFF.

This clone appeared a few times. J is TRBJ2-3 and V is TRBV7-2; D possibly corresponds to TRBD2 (6 bases). The V and J ends lost 5 bases and 2 bases respectively, with 17 bases between them. The CDR3 is made up of 16 amino acids. Germline CDR1 SGHTA, CDR2 FQGNSA. The DNA of the CDR3 is TGTGCCAGCAGCCCGGGGCTAGCGCGAACCACAGATACGCAGTATTTT. It specifies CASSPGLARTTDTQYF.